This TCR beta chain emerged from a study of vaccination and CD4 T cells after COVID-19 (dated by TCRdb to 2022 to 2024). The study in broad terms: Convalescent patients had a positive SARS-CoV-2 result on nasal swab PCR, and of these patients, some ten had mild disease and one had severe disease. The convalescent cohort included six males and four females, with two Hispanic individuals, seven Caucasians, two Asians and one multiracial person. Each participant got two doses of either the Pfizer-BioNTech BNT162b2 vaccine (n=8) or the Moderna mRNA-1273 vaccine (n=2). Post-COVID blood samples from convalescent patients were collected a median of about 100 days after diagnosis, with a range of about 35 to 161 days. Post-vaccine blood samples were obtained a median of approximately 74 days after the second vaccine dose, with a range of about 13 to 241 days. Overlapping spike peptide pools from SARS-CoV-2 and from the common cold coronaviruses HCoV-NL63, HCoV-OC43 and HCoV-229E were used as culture stimuli. In control cultures, a CEFX viral epitope pool was used as positive control, an HIV-1 Nef peptide pool was used as negative control, or no peptide was added. In around ten COVID-19 convalescent patients and a handful of infection-naive healthy vaccine recipients, the spike-specific CD4+ TCR repertoire before mRNA vaccination was compared with the repertoire after mRNA vaccination.

What the study reported, not specific to this receptor: The study included relatively few convalescent patients and did not analyze early timepoints after natural infection. Among convalescent patients, a median roughly 84% of the SARS-CoV-2-reactive clones seen after vaccination appeared only after vaccination, which suggests priming specific to the vaccine. In convalescent patients, nearly all vaccine-specific clones (304 of 307) were found to be mono-reactive for SARS-CoV-2 spike rather than cross-reactive with common cold coronaviruses. The median count of SARS-CoV-2-reactive clonotypes went up from 20 to 25 after infection to about 40 after vaccination, although the change was not significant.

Libraries came from PCR. DNA from cultured CD4+ T cells was subjected to TCR sequencing with the Oncomine TCR Beta short-read assay at the Johns Hopkins FTIC core. Genomic DNA was extracted from the cultured CD4+ T cells with the QIAamp micro DNA kit. Oncomine TCR Beta libraries made from cultured CD4+ T cells were pooled using unique dual indexes and sequenced on an Illumina iSeq 100. Per the source publication's procedure: Non-productive sequences were removed, and CDR3s not starting with C, not ending with F or W, or shorter than 7 amino acids were discarded. The MANAFEST web application identified antigen-specific clonotypes by comparing peptide-stimulated wells against reference wells and other culture wells. For a clone to be called positive, the clone needed an FDR below 0.05, an odds ratio above 5, and a productive frequency above 0.1% in at least two of three replicate wells. Clonotypes that were significantly expanded in both SARS-CoV-2 spike wells and at least one common cold coronavirus spike condition were defined as cross-reactive. Using R version 3.6.1, CDR3 homology was evaluated through Levenshtein distances (stringdist) along with unrooted phylogenetic trees (ape). TCRdb itself trimmed the public reads at Q25 with fastp, ran MiXCR and retained productive beta chains. Identical CDR3 proteins give one entry, which carries the most common genes and DNA. These V and J calls rely on TCRdb rather than the paper's analysis. This sample gives about 13,000 distinct CDR3 sequences in total; 74% of them show up just once. The ten largest clonotypes hold around 32% of the sample.

The CDR3 has 15 amino acids, counting the end cysteine and phenylalanine. This entry keeps only the CDR3 DNA: 45 bases, framed from base 1. CDR1 DFQATT and CDR2 SNEGSKA are derived from the germline V gene (reference sequence). The germline V and J ends show losses of 6 bases and 5 bases respectively, and no gene match explains 15 bases of the junction. The treatment or condition label for this specimen denotes: approximately 10-day PBMC culture with coronavirus spike peptide pools or control peptides (ViraFEST assay). The study used the ViraFEST assay, which expanded antigen-specific T cells with peptide pools and then identified expanded clonotypes by TCR sequencing. The convalescent patients' positive SARS-CoV-2 PCR tests were from March to December 2020, which was before the Alpha, Beta and Delta variants emerged in the United States. Each well held under 2.5 million PBMCs cultured in IMDM containing about 5% human AB serum and 9 to 10 IU/ml IL-2, with roughly 10 ug/ml peptide pools added. Half of the culture medium was replaced with fresh IL-2-containing medium on days 3 and 7. CD4+ T cells were isolated after roughly eleven days of culture through negative selection using the EasySep CD4+ T cell isolation kit. Ficoll-Paque Plus gradient centrifugation was used to isolate PBMCs from whole blood, and the isolated PBMCs were then either used fresh or cryopreserved at -140C. Culture conditions were generally each tested in triplicate wells.

A note on this clonotype: The antigen this receptor binds is unknown. Nothing much larger sits one base from this clone, and base qualities are not available.

Sequencing was done on a sample of CD4+ T cells from blood, cultured in vitro. The sequence was collected from a human donor who had recovered from COVID-19. The chain joins TRBV20-1 to TRBJ1-2, with TRBD1 matching 7 junction bases. Here the CDR3 is given as CSALDRAWFGYGYTF. The DNA sequence reads TGCAGTGCCTTAGACAGGGCTTGGTTCGGGTATGGCTACACCTTC.